The present TCR beta chain was sequenced within a study of T cells in Graves' hyperthyroidism and ophthalmopathy. Lactation, pregnancy, other autoimmune disease or uncontrolled infection led to exclusion of patients. Diagnostic assessment was based on clinical symptoms, serum thyroxine and TRAb, thyroid ultrasound and orbital computed tomography. The V end was cut by 0 bases, the J end by 0 bases, with 9 bases between. The germline CDR1 and CDR2 sequences are SEHNR and FQNEAQ (reference sequence). The CDR3 runs to 15 residues. This clonotype appeared many times. The antigen is not known. Study findings and constraints: Blood shared most expanded thyroid clonotypes above 0.001.

Amplification targeted TCR beta CDR3 regions from RNA transcripts. First-round RT-PCR targeting the TCR CDR3 was performed with the HTBI primer set. One entry per CDR3 protein, called by TCRdb with MiXCR from the multiplex PCR reads. The profile shows approximately 490,000 distinct CDR3 sequences, approximately 23% of them singletons. This clonotype was sampled from a woman in her sixties or seventies with Graves' ophthalmopathy. Sequenced: blood. The V gene is TRBV7-9, the J gene TRBJ2-7, with D possibly matching TRBD1 (6 bases). CDR3 DNA: TGTGCCAGCAGCTTAGCTGCGACAGGCTCCTACGAGCAGTACTTC. It translates to CASSLAATGSYEQYF.